This is a list of T cell receptor beta chains from one sample in a study of cytomegalovirus exposure and HLA in healthy donors. Profiling relied on immunoSEQ multiplex PCR, and the TCRdb table lists in-frame clones only, not all of them. The sample shows 150,000 to 200,000 clones, around 92% of them seen only once. What was sequenced was PBMCs. The source of these receptors is a man aged 18 to 35 in good health and CMV-seropositive. The CDR3 runs from the conserved cysteine through the conserved F or W. Each record gives: D gene, V gene, clone size, J gene, CDR3 protein, CDR3 DNA. A D gene is named only where the DNA matches it firmly. Not every row has a clone size; where given, it reads once, few, many or a size class.

>TRBD2|TRBV28|NA|TRBJ2-7
CASRPSGTYEQYF
TGTGCCAGCAGACCTAGCGGGACCTACGAGCAGTACTTC
>TRBD2|TRBV7-9|NA|TRBJ2-7
CASSDSGIYEQYF
TGTGCCAGCAGCGATAGCGGGATCTACGAGCAGTACTTC
>TRBD1|TRBV30|NA|TRBJ2-4
CAWSVPGQGIQYF
TGTGCCTGGAGTGTACCAGGACAGGGCATTCAGTACTTC
>TRBD2|TRBV4-1|NA|TRBJ2-1
CASSQPKGLAEHNEQFF
TGCGCCAGCAGCCAACCTAAGGGACTAGCGGAACACAATGAGCAGTTCTTC
>TRBD2|TRBV6-5|NA|TRBJ2-1
CASSSGLAPGGEQFF
TGTGCCAGCAGTTCGGGACTAGCACCTGGGGGTGAGCAGTTCTTC
>NA|TRBV2|NA|TRBJ1-1
CASSDLMNTEAFF
TGTGCCAGCAGTGATCTTATGAACACTGAAGCTTTCTTT
>NA|TRBV7-6|NA|TRBJ2-1
CASSLISGNRDNEQFF
TGTGCCAGCAGCTTAATATCGGGAAATAGGGACAATGAGCAGTTCTTC
>NA|TRBV5-8|NA|TRBJ2-2
CASSFISRTNTGELFF
TGTGCCAGCAGCTTTATCTCGCGGACAAACACCGGGGAGCTGTTTTTT
>TRBD2|TRBV19|once|TRBJ2-3
CASSMGLVADTQYF
TGTGCCAGTAGTATGGGACTAGTGGCAGATACGCAGTATTTT
>TRBD2|TRBV2|NA|TRBJ2-1
CASSGQAGSYNEQFF
TGTGCCAGCAGTGGTCAAGCGGGATCATACAATGAGCAGTTCTTC
>NA|TRBV19|NA|TRBJ1-2
CASSTTRTALPGYGYTF
TGTGCCAGTAGTACTACCAGGACAGCCTTACCCGGTTATGGCTACACCTTC
>NA|TRBV27|NA|TRBJ2-7
CASSFVYEQYF
TGTGCCAGCAGTTTCGTCTACGAGCAGTACTTC
>TRBD1|TRBV6-5|NA|TRBJ1-1
CASSYSFAGGNTEAFF
TGTGCCAGCAGTTACTCGTTTGCAGGGGGGAACACTGAAGCTTTCTTT
>NA|TRBV29-1|NA|TRBJ2-1
CSVEGGPGQGTPNEQFF
TGCAGCGTTGAAGGGGGCCCAGGGCAGGGGACCCCCAATGAGCAGTTCTTC
>TRBD1|TRBV28|NA|TRBJ1-2
CASSPDRVSGYTF
TGTGCCAGCAGTCCGGACAGGGTTAGTGGCTACACCTTC
>NA|TRBV9|NA|TRBJ2-5
CASSANPNQGETQYF
TGTGCCAGCAGCGCGAACCCTAATCAGGGGGAGACCCAGTACTTC
>TRBD2|TRBV6-4|NA|TRBJ2-7
CASSGGGLAGGSSYEQYF
TGTGCCAGCAGTGGCGGGGGACTAGCGGGAGGGTCGTCCTACGAGCAGTACTTC
>TRBD2|TRBV5-5|once|TRBJ2-2
CASSSGAGGLAANTGELFF
TGTGCCAGCAGTTCGGGCGCGGGTGGACTAGCGGCGAACACCGGGGAGCTGTTTTTT
>TRBD1|TRBV9|NA|TRBJ2-3
CASSVGQGFTDTQYF
TGTGCCAGCAGCGTCGGACAGGGGTTCACAGATACGCAGTATTTT
>TRBD1|TRBV19|NA|TRBJ1-1
CASRTGAAEAFF
TGTGCCAGTAGGACAGGGGCGGCTGAAGCTTTCTTT
>TRBD2|TRBV5-6|NA|TRBJ2-1
CASSLVASGHYNEQFF
TGTGCCAGCAGCTTGGTGGCTAGCGGGCACTACAATGAGCAGTTCTTC
>TRBD1|TRBV28|NA|TRBJ2-3
CASRKDRVVDTQYF
TGTGCCAGCAGAAAGGACAGGGTGGTAGATACGCAGTATTTT
>NA|TRBV9|NA|TRBJ1-2
CASSPLGRSNYGYTF
TGTGCCAGCAGCCCCCTGGGCAGATCTAACTATGGCTACACCTTC
>TRBD2|TRBV5-4|NA|TRBJ2-3
CASSLGSGRLHTDTQYF
TGTGCCAGCAGCTTGGGTAGCGGGAGGCTACACACAGATACGCAGTATTTT
>TRBD2|TRBV7-6|NA|TRBJ2-2
CASTRAGGPSGELFF
TGTGCCAGCACGAGAGCGGGAGGGCCTTCCGGGGAGCTGTTTTTT
>NA|TRBV5-5|NA|TRBJ1-1
CASSLDATHMNTEAFF
TGTGCCAGCAGCTTGGATGCGACACACATGAACACTGAAGCTTTCTTT
>NA|TRBV20-1|NA|TRBJ2-7
CSALFSYEQYF
TGCAGTGCTCTCTTTTCCTACGAGCAGTACTTC
>NA|TRBV28|NA|TRBJ1-2
CASSSGGQSQPYGYTF
TGTGCCAGCAGTTCCGGCGGACAGTCTCAGCCCTATGGCTACACCTTC
>TRBD1|TRBV5-5|few|TRBJ2-1
CASSSGGFWDSSSYNEQFF
TGTGCCAGCAGTTCGGGCGGTTTTTGGGACAGCAGCTCCTACAATGAGCAGTTCTTC
>TRBD1|TRBV6-6|NA|TRBJ2-3
CASSLGQGGSTDTQYF
TGTGCCAGCAGTTTGGGACAGGGGGGGAGCACAGATACGCAGTATTTT
>NA|TRBV7-8|once|TRBJ1-5
CASSSLRGEIGQPQHF
TGTGCCAGCAGCTCTCTCAGGGGCGAGATCGGTCAGCCCCAGCATTTT
>NA|TRBV6-6|NA|TRBJ2-1
CASSYSGTYEQFF
TGTGCCAGCAGTTACTCGGGCACCTATGAGCAGTTCTTC
>NA|TRBV6-5|NA|TRBJ1-2
CASSNHRDGYTF
TGTGCCAGCAGTAATCACAGGGACGGCTACACCTTC
>TRBD1|TRBV6-6|NA|TRBJ2-7
CASSRDREREQYF
TGTGCCAGCAGCCGGGACAGGGAGCGCGAGCAGTACTTC
>NA|TRBV30|NA|TRBJ2-2
CAWKGLGGELFF
TGTGCCTGGAAAGGACTGGGTGGGGAGCTGTTTTTT
>TRBD2|TRBV6-4|NA|TRBJ2-7
CASSGPISGGSYEQYF
TGTGCCAGCAGTGGACCTATATCGGGAGGATCGTACGAGCAGTACTTC
>TRBD1|TRBV18|NA|TRBJ2-5
CASTGGEETQYF
TGTGCCAGCACAGGGGGCGAAGAGACCCAGTACTTC
>NA|TRBV27|NA|TRBJ1-5
CASSLAGNQPQHF
TGTGCCAGCAGTTTAGCAGGGAATCAGCCCCAGCATTTT
>NA|TRBV13|NA|TRBJ2-6
CASSQTRTGANVLTF
TGTGCCAGCAGCCAGACGCGGACTGGGGCCAACGTCCTGACTTTC
>TRBD1|TRBV6-5|few|TRBJ2-2
CASSYFGTENTGELFF
TGTGCCAGCAGTTACTTTGGGACAGAGAACACCGGGGAGCTGTTTTTT
>NA|TRBV15|NA|TRBJ1-1
CATSRDLGVTEAFF
TGTGCCACCAGCAGAGATCTAGGCGTCACTGAAGCTTTCTTT